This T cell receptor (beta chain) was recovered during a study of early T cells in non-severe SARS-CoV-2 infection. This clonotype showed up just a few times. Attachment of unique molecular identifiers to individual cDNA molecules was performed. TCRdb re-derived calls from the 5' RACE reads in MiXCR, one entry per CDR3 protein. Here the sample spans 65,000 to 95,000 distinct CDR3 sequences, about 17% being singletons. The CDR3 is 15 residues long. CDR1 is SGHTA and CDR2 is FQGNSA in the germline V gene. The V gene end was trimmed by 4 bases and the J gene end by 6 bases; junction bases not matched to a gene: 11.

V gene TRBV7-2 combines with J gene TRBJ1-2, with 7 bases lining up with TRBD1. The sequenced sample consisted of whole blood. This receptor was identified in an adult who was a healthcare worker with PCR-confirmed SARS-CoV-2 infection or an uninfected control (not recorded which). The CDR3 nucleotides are TGTGCCAGCAGCTCAGGGGGTTCACTCAGGGATGGCTACACCTTC. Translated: CASSSGGSLRDGYTF.